A selection of T cell receptor beta chains follows, all from one sample in a study of human T cells and chemical hapten exposure. TCRdb reprocessed the RACE reads with MiXCR, giving one entry per CDR3 protein. The sample lists 65,000 to 90,000 distinct CDR3 sequences; roughly 15% were seen once. The specimen comprised whole blood, sampled in connection with sensitization to the hapten diphenylcyclopropenone (DPC). All receptors derive from a woman in her 50s with alopecia areata. Some clones in this sample may be carry-over from other donors' samples. Each CDR3 is given with its conserved first and last residue. The D gene is left open where the match is weak. Clone size is given for some rows only: seen once, a few or many times, or a class if the clone is expanded.

d_gene	abundance	j_gene	v_gene	CDR3aa	CDR3nt
TRBD2	.	TRBJ2-1	TRBV5-1	CASSWTSGSPSYNEQFF	TGCGCCAGCAGCTGGACTAGCGGGAGTCCCTCCTACAATGAGCAGTTCTTC
.	few	TRBJ2-1	TRBV5-1	CASSWVPLNEQFF	TGCGCCAGCAGTTGGGTCCCCCTCAATGAGCAGTTCTTC
.	.	TRBJ1-1	TRBV29-1	CSVEVGGEAFF	TGCAGCGTTGAAGTCGGTGGTGAAGCTTTCTTT
.	few	TRBJ1-1	TRBV7-8	CASSMNRVAFF	TGTGCCAGCAGCATGAACAGGGTAGCTTTCTTT
.	few	TRBJ2-3	TRBV12-3/TRBV12-4	CASSRPTHTDTQYF	TGTGCCAGCAGCCGCCCCACCCATACAGATACGCAGTATTTT
TRBD1	few	TRBJ1-1	TRBV30	CACTRTGNTEAFF	TGTGCTTGCACCCGGACAGGGAACACTGAAGCTTTCTTT
.	.	TRBJ2-2	TRBV9	CASSVDVGTGELFF	TGTGCCAGCAGCGTAGATGTCGGCACCGGGGAGCTGTTTTTT
.	.	TRBJ1-5	TRBV5-1	CASSGDSNQPQHF	TGCGCCAGCAGCGGCGATAGCAATCAGCCCCAGCATTTT
TRBD2	few	TRBJ2-3	TRBV3-1	CASSHRGGGSETPDTQYF	TGTGCCAGCAGCCACCGGGGAGGCGGGAGTGAGACCCCAGATACGCAGTATTTT
.	few	TRBJ2-1	TRBV11-3	CASSKARGSSYNEQFF	TGTGCCAGCAGCAAAGCCCGAGGGAGCTCCTACAATGAGCAGTTCTTC
TRBD2	.	TRBJ2-5	TRBV7-6	CASSLALASGRQETQYF	TGTGCCAGCAGCTTAGCGCTGGCTAGCGGGAGGCAAGAGACCCAGTACTTC
.	.	TRBJ1-5	TRBV5-1	CASSLEVNQPQHF	TGCGCCAGCAGCTTGGAAGTAAATCAGCCCCAGCATTTT
.	few	TRBJ2-6	TRBV20-1	CSARTAYSGANVLTF	TGCAGTGCCCGAACGGCCTACTCTGGGGCCAACGTCCTGACTTTC
TRBD2	few	TRBJ2-1	TRBV6-2/TRBV6-3	CASSLGSGRTEQFF	TGTGCCAGCAGTTTGGGTAGCGGGAGAACTGAGCAGTTCTTC
.	.	TRBJ2-7	TRBV6-5	CASSRDGAYEQYF	TGTGCCAGTTCCCGGGACGGAGCCTACGAGCAGTACTTC
TRBD1	many	TRBJ2-1	TRBV3-1	CASSQGDRRNYNEQFF	TGTGCCAGCAGCCAAGGGGACAGGAGGAACTACAATGAGCAGTTCTTC
.	many	TRBJ2-1	TRBV29-1	CSVDTRNSYNEQFF	TGCAGCGTTGATACTAGGAACTCCTACAATGAGCAGTTCTTC
.	.	TRBJ2-7	TRBV6-2/TRBV6-3	CASSRTGTPGPYEQYF	TGTGCCAGCAGTCGCACCGGGACCCCTGGGCCCTACGAGCAGTACTTC
.	.	TRBJ2-6	TRBV20-1	CSATGTPFSGANVLTF	TGCAGTGCCACCGGGACACCGTTCTCTGGGGCCAACGTCCTGACTTTC
TRBD1	few	TRBJ2-1	TRBV5-5	CASSVQGASYNEQFF	TGTGCCAGCAGCGTACAGGGGGCGAGCTACAATGAGCAGTTCTTC
TRBD1	few	TRBJ2-1	TRBV14	CASSHRDRGRDEQFF	TGTGCCAGCAGCCACCGGGACAGGGGACGGGATGAGCAGTTCTTC